The rows below give T cell receptor beta chains drawn from one sample of a study of blood T cell repertoires in COVID-19. The data were produced by immunoSEQ multiplex PCR, yet TCRdb's version contains in-frame clones alone and is incomplete. The repertoire has more than 110,000 clones, more than 65% of them found once; the top ten carry approximately 3.9%. The material sequenced was peripheral blood. The receptors were gathered from a woman in her sixties or seventies with acute or convalescent COVID-19. Each CDR3 is given with its conserved first and last residue. Fields, in order: D gene, J gene, CDR3 length, clone size, V gene, CDR3 protein, CDR3 DNA. A D gene is named only where the DNA matches it firmly. Rows give clone size only sometimes, using once, few, many, or a class for an expanded clone.

>-|TRBJ2-7|15|-|TRBV28
CASSWAGRSLYEQYF
TGTGCCAGCAGTTGGGCGGGACGTTCTCTCTACGAGCAGTACTTC
>-|TRBJ2-1|18|-|TRBV10-2
CASSDGGWGGEGQNEQFF
TGCGCCAGCAGTGATGGTGGTTGGGGGGGCGAAGGGCAAAATGAGCAGTTCTTC
>-|TRBJ1-5|15|once|TRBV6-6
CASSHGTYSNQPQHF
TGTGCCAGCAGCCATGGGACATATAGCAATCAGCCCCAGCATTTT
>-|TRBJ2-2|14|-|TRBV5-1
CASRGLQNTGELFF
TGCGCCAGCAGAGGACTTCAGAACACCGGGGAGCTGTTTTTT
>TRBD1|TRBJ1-2|14|-|TRBV28
CASSLGDSNYGYTF
TGTGCCAGCAGTTTAGGGGACAGTAACTATGGCTACACCTTC
>TRBD2|TRBJ2-5|16|-|TRBV7-3
CASSSGLAGVGETQYF
TGTGCCAGCAGCTCCGGACTAGCGGGGGTTGGGGAGACCCAGTACTTC
>-|TRBJ1-2|12|-|TRBV7-9
CASSLGGFGYTF
TGTGCCAGCAGCTTAGGGGGCTTTGGCTACACCTTC
>-|TRBJ2-1|15|-|TRBV9
CASSVGGATYNEQFF
TGTGCCAGCAGCGTAGGCGGGGCGACTTACAATGAGCAGTTCTTC
>TRBD2|TRBJ2-1|14|-|TRBV19
CASSAGGDYNEQFF
TGTGCCAGTAGTGCGGGGGGGGATTACAATGAGCAGTTCTTC
>TRBD1|TRBJ1-2|15|few|TRBV13
CASSLRTGLHYGYTF
TGTGCCAGCAGCTTACGGACAGGGTTACACTATGGCTACACCTTC
>-|TRBJ1-5|16|-|TRBV19
CASSITGRWGNQPQHF
TGTGCCAGTAGTATCACAGGGAGATGGGGCAATCAGCCCCAGCATTTT
>-|TRBJ2-3|15|-|TRBV27
CASSLSVSSADTQYF
TGTGCCAGCAGTTTAAGTGTTAGTTCGGCAGATACGCAGTATTTT
>TRBD1|TRBJ2-1|14|-|TRBV6-4
CASSPTGGYNEQFF
TGTGCCAGCAGTCCTACAGGGGGTTACAATGAGCAGTTCTTC
>TRBD2|TRBJ2-3|17|-|TRBV11-3
CASSNRARREFTDTQYF
TGTGCCAGCAGTAATAGAGCCAGGCGGGAGTTCACAGATACGCAGTATTTT
>TRBD1|TRBJ1-1|14|-|TRBV5-1
CASSSQGAHGEAFF
TGCGCCAGCAGCTCGCAGGGGGCGCACGGTGAAGCTTTCTTT
>-|TRBJ1-5|13|-|TRBV19
CASSYRANQPQHF
TGTGCCAGTAGTTACAGGGCCAATCAGCCCCAGCATTTT
>TRBD1|TRBJ1-2|14|-|TRBV6-6
CASSKGQGRYGYTF
TGTGCCAGCAGTAAAGGACAGGGACGCTATGGCTACACCTTC
>-|TRBJ2-1|18|-|TRBV29-1
CSVEGRERGLGSYNEQFF
TGCAGCGTTGAAGGTCGGGAGCGAGGTCTAGGCTCCTACAATGAGCAGTTCTTC
>-|TRBJ2-5|17|-|TRBV19
CASSTPIGMGGQETQYF
TGTGCCAGTAGTACACCAATTGGCATGGGGGGACAAGAGACCCAGTACTTC
>-|TRBJ1-2|12|-|TRBV30
CAWSSPRGGYTF
TGTGCCTGGAGTTCACCCCGAGGGGGCTACACCTTC
>TRBD1|TRBJ1-6|14|-|TRBV19
CASSIEGAGSPLHF
TGTGCCAGTAGTATTGAGGGGGCCGGTTCACCCCTCCACTTT
>-|TRBJ2-7|13|-|TRBV29-1
CSVGQGYKREQYF
TGCAGCGTTGGTCAGGGGTACAAGCGGGAGCAGTACTTC
>-|TRBJ1-4|15|-|TRBV15
CATSRGLSTNEKLFF
TGTGCCACCAGCAGAGGTTTATCAACTAATGAAAAACTGTTTTTT
>TRBD1|TRBJ2-3|16|-|TRBV5-5
CASSPSPGTGVDTQYF
TGTGCCAGCAGCCCCTCCCCCGGGACAGGGGTGGATACGCAGTATTTT